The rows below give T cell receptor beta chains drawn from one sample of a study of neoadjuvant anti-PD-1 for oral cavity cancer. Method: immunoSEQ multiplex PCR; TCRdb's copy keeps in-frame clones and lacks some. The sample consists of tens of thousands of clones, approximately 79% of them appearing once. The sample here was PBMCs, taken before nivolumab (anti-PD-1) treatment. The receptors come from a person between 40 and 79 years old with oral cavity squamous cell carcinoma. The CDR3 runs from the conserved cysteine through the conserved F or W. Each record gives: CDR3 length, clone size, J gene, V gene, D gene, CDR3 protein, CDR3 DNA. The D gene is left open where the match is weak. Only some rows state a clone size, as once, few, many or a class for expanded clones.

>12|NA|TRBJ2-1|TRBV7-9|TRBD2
CASSLEAGGQFF
TGTGCCAGCAGCTTAGAGGCGGGGGGTCAGTTCTTC
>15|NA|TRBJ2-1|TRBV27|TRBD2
CASSFWLAGVYEQFF
TGTGCCAGCAGTTTTTGGCTAGCGGGGGTATATGAGCAGTTCTTC
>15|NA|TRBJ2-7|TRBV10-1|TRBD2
CASSREAGPGDEQYF
TGCGCCAGCAGTCGGGAAGCGGGGCCCGGGGACGAGCAGTACTTC
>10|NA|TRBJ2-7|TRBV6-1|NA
CASSIYEQYF
TGTGCCAGCAGTATCTACGAGCAGTACTTC
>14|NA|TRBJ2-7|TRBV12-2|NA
CASRLVGIDYEQYF
TGTGCAAGTCGCTTAGTGGGCATAGACTACGAGCAGTACTTC
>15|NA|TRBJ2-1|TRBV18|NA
CASSPPEGLGNEQFF
TGTGCCAGCTCACCACCGGAGGGGCTGGGCAATGAGCAGTTCTTC
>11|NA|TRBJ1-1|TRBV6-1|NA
CASSRGTEAFF
TGTGCCAGCAGCAGGGGCACTGAAGCTTTCTTT
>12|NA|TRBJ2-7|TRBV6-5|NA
CASRGIFYEQYF
TGTGCCAGCAGGGGGATTTTCTACGAGCAGTACTTC
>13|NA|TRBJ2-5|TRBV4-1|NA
CASSQEPQETQYF
TGCGCCAGCAGCCAAGAGCCTCAAGAGACCCAGTACTTC
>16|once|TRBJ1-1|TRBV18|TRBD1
CASSPGIGGLNTEAFF
TGTGCCAGCTCACCCGGGATAGGGGGCTTAAACACTGAAGCTTTCTTT
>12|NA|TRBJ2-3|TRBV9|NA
CASSVGFDTQYF
TGTGCCAGCAGCGTCGGTTTCGATACGCAGTATTTT
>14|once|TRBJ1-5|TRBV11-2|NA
CASSSRGGGQPQHF
TGTGCCAGCAGCTCGAGGGGTGGTGGACAGCCCCAGCATTTT
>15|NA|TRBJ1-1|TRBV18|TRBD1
CASSSGTGWNTEAFF
TGTGCCAGCTCATCGGGGACAGGGTGGAACACTGAAGCTTTCTTT
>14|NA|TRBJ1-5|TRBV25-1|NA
CASSDSYSNQPQHF
TGTGCCAGCAGTGACAGCTATAGCAATCAGCCCCAGCATTTT
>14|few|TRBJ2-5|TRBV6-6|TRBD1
CASSYRGPEETQYF
TGTGCCAGCAGTTACAGGGGGCCTGAAGAGACCCAGTACTTC
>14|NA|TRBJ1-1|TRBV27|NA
CASSPAGVNTEAFF
TGTGCCAGCAGTCCCGCGGGAGTGAACACTGAAGCTTTCTTT
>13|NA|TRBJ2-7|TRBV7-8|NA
CASSLTSYYEQYF
TGTGCCAGCAGCTTAACCTCTTACTACGAGCAGTACTTC
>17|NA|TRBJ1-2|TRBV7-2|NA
CASSPPPPGGGIYGYTF
TGTGCCAGCAGCCCACCACCGCCCGGGGGCGGTATCTATGGCTACACCTTC
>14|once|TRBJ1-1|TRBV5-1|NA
CASTLRGTNTEAFF
TGCGCCAGCACCCTCCGGGGGACTAACACTGAAGCTTTCTTT
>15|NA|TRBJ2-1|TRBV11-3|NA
CASSFQGGLYNEQFF
TGTGCCAGCAGCTTTCAGGGTGGTTTGTACAATGAGCAGTTCTTC
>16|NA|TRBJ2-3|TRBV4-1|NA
CASSRSGSEGTDTQYF
TGCGCCAGCAGCCGGTCGGGTAGCGAAGGCACAGATACGCAGTATTTT
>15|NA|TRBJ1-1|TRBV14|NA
CASSQDPAGRTEAFF
TGTGCCAGCAGCCAAGATCCGGCGGGGAGAACTGAAGCTTTCTTT
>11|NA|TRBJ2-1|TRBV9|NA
CASSVAGEQFF
TGTGCCAGCAGCGTAGCCGGTGAGCAGTTCTTC
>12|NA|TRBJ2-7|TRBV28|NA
CASSFEHYEQYF
TGTGCCAGCAGTTTTGAGCACTACGAGCAGTACTTC
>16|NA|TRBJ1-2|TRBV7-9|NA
CASSLAQTGANYGYTF
TGTGCCAGCAGCTTAGCCCAGACAGGAGCTAACTATGGCTACACCTTC
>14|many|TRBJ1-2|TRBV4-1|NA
CASSQVGGDYGYTF
TGCGCCAGCAGCCAAGTTGGGGGGGACTATGGCTACACCTTC
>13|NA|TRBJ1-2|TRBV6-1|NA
CASEIGLTYGYTF
TGTGCCAGCGAAATCGGACTTACCTATGGCTACACCTTC
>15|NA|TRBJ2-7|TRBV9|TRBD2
CASSVGTSGPYEQYF
TGTGCCAGCAGCGTTGGGACTAGCGGCCCCTACGAGCAGTACTTC
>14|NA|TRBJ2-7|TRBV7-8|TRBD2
CASSLSGLAGEQYF
TGTGCCAGCAGCCTCTCGGGACTAGCCGGCGAGCAGTACTTC
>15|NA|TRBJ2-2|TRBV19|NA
CASNTGTGNTGELFF
TGTGCCAGTAATACCGGGACGGGGAACACCGGGGAGCTGTTTTTT
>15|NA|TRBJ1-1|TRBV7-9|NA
CASSFTDLRQAEAFF
TGTGCCAGCAGCTTCACCGACCTACGTCAGGCTGAAGCTTTCTTT
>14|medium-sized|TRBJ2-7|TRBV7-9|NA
CASSLPGPSYEQYF
TGTGCCAGCAGCTTACCCGGGCCTTCCTACGAGCAGTACTTC
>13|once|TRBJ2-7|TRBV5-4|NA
CASSGPAAYEQYF
TGTGCCAGCAGCGGACCGGCGGCCTACGAGCAGTACTTC
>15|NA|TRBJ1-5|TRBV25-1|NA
CASSSGLVGNQPQHF
TGTGCCAGCAGTTCAGGGTTGGTGGGCAATCAGCCCCAGCATTTT
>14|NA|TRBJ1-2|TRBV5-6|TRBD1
CASSGDRGNYGYTF
TGTGCCAGCAGCGGAGACAGGGGTAACTATGGCTACACCTTC
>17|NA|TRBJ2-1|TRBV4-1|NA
CASSELDATISYNEQFF
TGCGCCAGCAGCGAACTTGACGCGACTATCTCCTACAATGAGCAGTTCTTC
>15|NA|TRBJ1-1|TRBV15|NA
CATSINQRGATEAFF
TGTGCCACCAGCATCAACCAGCGGGGGGCAACTGAAGCTTTCTTT
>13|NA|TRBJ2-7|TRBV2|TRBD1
CASSRDRGPEQYF
TGTGCCAGCAGTCGGGACAGGGGGCCCGAGCAGTACTTC
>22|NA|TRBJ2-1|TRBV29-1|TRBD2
CSVEVIEAGGRWRGGSYNEQFF
TGCAGCGTTGAAGTGATCGAGGCAGGTGGGAGATGGCGGGGGGGCTCCTACAATGAGCAGTTCTTC
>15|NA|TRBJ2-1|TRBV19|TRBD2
CASSILAGGWNEQFF
TGTGCCAGTAGTATCTTGGCGGGAGGTTGGAATGAGCAGTTCTTC
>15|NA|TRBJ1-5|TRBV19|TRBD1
CASTPQGGSNQPQHF
TGTGCCAGTACCCCTCAGGGGGGGAGCAATCAGCCCCAGCATTTT